This entry lists 25 T cell receptor beta chains sequenced from one sample in a study of PD-L1 blockade in urothelial cancer. TCRdb keeps only in-frame clones here, not all; method: immunoSEQ multiplex PCR. The sample records about 79,000 clones, approximately 86% being singletons. Time point denoted: pretreatment peripheral blood. The source was PBMCs, collected around atezolizumab (anti-PD-L1) treatment. The origin of the receptors is a man in his fifties or sixties with urothelial cancer.

This chain uses TRBV18 with TRBJ2-7; 10 positions match TRBD1. Per the germline V gene, CDR1 is KGHSH and CDR2 is LQKENI. This CDR3 comprises 16 residues. With 0 bases clipped from V and 4 bases from J, the junction kept 6 bases outside the gene matches. Here the CDR3 reads CASSPPGTGAGYEQYF. As DNA, the CDR3 is TGTGCCAGCTCACCACCCGGGACAGGGGCAGGGTACGAGCAGTACTTC.

The rearrangement uses TRBV12-5 and TRBJ2-7; maybe TRBD1 (7 bases). The V end lost 6 bases, the J end lost 0 bases, and 24 bases lay between the germline ends. The CDR3 spans 18 residues. The V gene's germline CDR1 is LGHNT and CDR2 FRNRAP. CDR3 bases: TGTGCTAGTGGCCCGACCGTGGGGGGACAGATCATCTCCTACGAGCAGTACTTC. Protein: CASGPTVGGQIISYEQYF.

This clone was detected only once. The chain recombines TRBV19 with TRBJ1-5; tentative D call: TRBD1 (5 bases). The CDR3 sequence is 14 residues long. The germline V gene has CDR1 LNHDA and CDR2 SQIVND (reference sequence). Trimming took off 3 bases at V and 5 bases at J, with 11 bases between the two ends. The CDR3: CASSIRDSYQPQHF. The CDR3 region has the DNA TGTGCCAGTAGTATCCGAGACAGTTATCAGCCCCAGCATTTT.

J is TRBJ2-1 and V is TRBV18, with D possibly TRBD2 on 6 matching bases. V dropped 3 bases and J dropped 0 bases, with 12 bases sitting between them. This CDR3 has 16 residues. Looked up from germline, CDR1 is KGHSH and CDR2 is LQKENI. The CDR3 DNA reads as TGTGCCAGCTCACCCGGGACTTCCAGCTCCTACAATGAGCAGTTCTTC. It translates to CASSPGTSSSYNEQFF.

The rearrangement joins TRBV19 to TRBJ1-5; 9 bases match TRBD1. With V trimmed by 7 bases and J by 0 bases, 7 bases remained unmatched. CDR1 and CDR2 from the germline V gene are LNHDA and SQIVND (reference sequence). The CDR3 has 16 amino acids. The CDR3 is CASMTGQGYSNQPQHF. The CDR3 DNA follows: TGTGCCAGTATGACGGGACAGGGCTATAGCAATCAGCCCCAGCATTTT.

The genes are TRBV7-6 and TRBJ2-1, with D possibly being TRBD1 (6 bases). The V gene's germline CDR1 is SGHVS and CDR2 FNYEAQ. This CDR3 is built from 18 residues. The germline V and J ends were trimmed by 1 base and 0 bases, with 16 bases remaining between them. CDR3 loop: CASSLGGPAGSSYNEQFF. In DNA, the CDR3 is TGTGCCAGCAGCTTAGGGGGGCCGGCTGGGAGCTCCTACAATGAGCAGTTCTTC.

This sequence joins TRBV2 and TRBJ1-5, with 8 bases lining up with TRBD1. This CDR3 contains 15 residues. Germline V gene sequence: CDR1 SNHLY, CDR2 FYNNEI. Trimming at V came to 6 bases and at J to 7 bases, leaving 11 bases not matched to a gene. Here the CDR3 DNA reads TGTGCCAGCAGGCTTTCGGACAGGGTGGGGCAGCCCCAGCATTTT. This gives the protein CASRLSDRVGQPQHF.

The rearrangement joins TRBV11-3 to TRBJ1-2; unclear D gene. The CDR3 runs to 14 residues. V lost 1 base, J lost 4 bases, and 10 bases lay in between. Germline loops: CDR1 SGHNT, CDR2 YENEEA. CDR3 protein: CASSLGFTGYGYTF. The CDR3 coding sequence is TGTGCCAGCAGCTTAGGGTTTACGGGCTATGGCTACACCTTC. Variable domain in full (rest from reference TRBV11-3 and TRBJ1-2): EAGVVQSPRYKIIEKKQPVAFWCNPISGHNTLYWYLQNLGQGPELLIRYENEEAVDDSQLPKDRFSAERLKGVDSTLKIQPAELGDSAVYLCASSLGFTGYGYTFGSGTRLTVV.

V gene TRBV5-6 combines with J gene TRBJ2-3; 8 nucleotides line up with TRBD1. V trimming: 4 bases; J trimming: 4 bases; junction bases outside the gene matches: 8. Germline V CDR1 and CDR2: SGHDT, YYEEEE. CDR3 length equals 15 residues. The CDR3 loop is CASSTTGEESDTQYF. Written as DNA, the CDR3 is TGTGCCAGCAGCACGACAGGGGAGGAGTCAGATACGCAGTATTTT.

The chain employs TRBV6-1 and TRBJ1-2; 7 nucleotides align to TRBD1. Germline CDR1 is MNHNS and CDR2 is SASEGT. The CDR3 has 14 residues. Losses at the gene ends were 0 bases for V and 6 bases for J; bases not matched to a gene: 4. The CDR3 coding sequence is TGTGCCAGCAGTGAAGCGCCCCAGGGGGATGGCTACACCTTC. This encodes CASSEAPQGDGYTF.

The chain has TRBV19 and TRBJ2-3; tentative D call: TRBD2 (7 bases). V was shortened by 7 bases and J by 7 bases, with 24 bases between the two germline ends. Germline CDR1 and CDR2: LNHDA and SQIVND (reference sequence). This CDR3 is built from 16 residues. CDR3 region: CASTQPGRGGPNTQYF. CDR3 DNA: TGTGCCAGTACCCAGCCGGGGAGGGGGGGGCCAAATACGCAGTATTTT.

The chain combines TRBV5-1 with TRBJ2-2; TRBD2 matches 7 bases. This CDR3 region has 17 residues. Trimming cost V 6 bases and J 4 bases; bases outside gene matches: 15. The V gene's germline CDR1 is SGHRS and CDR2 YFSETQ. CDR3 residues: CASTPGGGKALTGELFF. CDR3 nucleotide sequence: TGCGCCAGCACCCCGGGGGGAGGGAAAGCCCTCACCGGGGAGCTGTTTTTT. Variable domain in full (rest from reference TRBV5-1 and TRBJ2-2): KAGVTQTPRYLIKTRGQQVTLSCSPISGHRSVSWYQQTPGQGLQFLFEYFSETQRNKGNFPGRFSGRQFSNSRSEMNVSTLELGDSALYLCASTPGGGKALTGELFFGEGSRLTVL.

This chain links TRBV27 with TRBJ1-1, with 12 bases aligning to TRBD1. Unmatched junction bases numbered 8, after V lost 8 bases and J lost 1 base. Germline V gives CDR1 MNHEY, CDR2 SMNVEV (reference sequence). CDR3 length equals 16 residues. CDR3 loop: CASGTGGYFENTEAFF. The CDR3 DNA sequence: TGTGCCAGCGGGACAGGGGGCTATTTCGAGAACACTGAAGCTTTCTTT.

V usage is TRBV7-2 and J usage is TRBJ1-5; TRBD1 might be the D (6 bases). The V and J ends lost 2 bases and 6 bases respectively, with 17 bases between them. CDR3 length equals 16 residues. Germline values: CDR1 SGHTA, CDR2 FQGNSA. The CDR3 region is CASSLNGPGAFQPQHF. CDR3 coding DNA: TGTGCCAGCAGCTTAAACGGGCCAGGGGCTTTTCAGCCCCAGCATTTT.

The chain combines TRBV19 with TRBJ1-1, with TRBD1 matching 8 bases. The CDR3 loop spans 15 amino acids. J lost 1 base, V lost 6 bases, and 7 bases had no gene match. CDR1 and CDR2 (germline): LNHDA, SQIVND (reference sequence). CDR3 bases: TGTGCCAGTAGGCCTCCAGGGGGCAAGAACACTGAAGCTTTCTTT. This encodes CASRPPGGKNTEAFF.

The chain couples TRBV9 to TRBJ1-1; a possible D gene is TRBD1 (5 bases). Germline lookup yields CDR1 SGDLS and CDR2 YYNGEE. The CDR3 covers 13 residues. V dropped 0 bases and J dropped 7 bases, with 10 bases sitting between them. The CDR3 region has the DNA TGTGCCAGCAGCGTAGCGAGGCAGGGTGAAGCTTTCTTT. Its protein is CASSVARQGEAFF.

This chain uses TRBV10-3 with TRBJ2-7; maybe TRBD2 (6 bases). The germline CDR1 and CDR2 sequences are ENHRY and SYGVKD. Trimming shortened V by 6 bases and J by 3 bases, and 15 bases separated the two germline ends. The CDR3 is made up of 14 amino acids. This chain's CDR3 is CAIRDPMGLYEQYF. CDR3 sequence (DNA): TGTGCCATCAGGGACCCTATGGGACTCTACGAGCAGTACTTC.

The V call is TRBV5-1, the J call TRBJ2-7; D is perhaps TRBD1 (6 bases). Trimming took off 4 bases at V and 3 bases at J, with 8 bases between the two ends. CDR3 length: 12 residues. From germline, CDR1 is SGHRS and CDR2 YFSETQ. The CDR3 loop reads CASSPDSYEQYF. The DNA of the CDR3 is TGCGCCAGCAGCCCGGACAGCTACGAGCAGTACTTC.

The chain recombines TRBV6-4 with TRBJ1-1; D ambiguous. The CDR3 loop spans 14 amino acids. Germline-derived CDR1 and CDR2 are MRHNA and SNTAGT. Between the trimmed V and J ends, which lost 0 bases and 1 base, there was a span of 6 bases. For the CDR3, the DNA is TGTGCCAGCAGTGACTCTAGCAAGAACACTGAAGCTTTCTTT. Its translation is CASSDSSKNTEAFF.

This clone was observed a few times. The V and J genes are TRBV20-1 and TRBJ1-2, with D perhaps matching TRBD1 (5 bases). This CDR3 is built from 11 residues. Germline CDR1 is DFQATT and CDR2 is SNEGSKA (reference sequence). V was shortened by 3 bases and J by 7 bases, with 9 bases between the two germline ends. This chain's CDR3 is CSARTAGGYTF. CDR3 in DNA: TGCAGTGCTAGGACAGCTGGTGGCTACACCTTC.

This sequence joins TRBV18 and TRBJ1-1; TRBD1 aligns across 7 bases. The ends lost 2 bases at V and 3 bases at J; junction bases unmatched: 3. This CDR3 is 14 amino acids long. The V gene's germline CDR1 is KGHSH and CDR2 LQKENI. In DNA form, the CDR3 reads TGTGCCAGCTCACCAGATGGGACAGACACTGAAGCTTTCTTT. Residues: CASSPDGTDTEAFF.

V and J are TRBV7-9 and TRBJ2-5; 7 nucleotides align to TRBD1. Losses at the gene ends were 3 bases for V and 0 bases for J; bases not matched to a gene: 4. This CDR3 has 15 amino acids. Germline V gene sequence: CDR1 SEHNR, CDR2 FQNEAQ (reference sequence). The CDR3 loop is CASSFGTANQETQYF. CDR3 bases: TGTGCCAGCAGCTTTGGGACAGCAAACCAAGAGACCCAGTACTTC.

The chain is built from TRBV9 and TRBJ2-5; tentatively, D is TRBD1 (6 bases). Germline CDR1 and CDR2: SGDLS and YYNGEE. V gave up 2 bases and J gave up 9 bases, with 17 bases separating them. The length of the CDR3 is 14 residues. The CDR3 DNA reads as TGTGCCAGCAGCGTTGGGACATCAGTAGTGGCCCAGTACTTC. The encoded protein is CASSVGTSVVAQYF.

This chain joins TRBV30 and TRBJ1-3, with unresolved D. CDR3 size: 13 residues. Germline CDR1 is GTSNPN and CDR2 is SVGIG (reference sequence). Between the trimmed V and J ends, which lost 4 bases and 4 bases, there was a span of 11 bases. The CDR3 nucleotides read TGTGCCTGGACCCCCGGGAACGGAAACACCATATATTTT. Translation: CAWTPGNGNTIYF.

The V call is TRBV4-3, the J call TRBJ2-7; TRBD2 matches at 10 bases. The CDR3 covers 18 residues. With 0 bases clipped from V and 0 bases from J, the junction kept 8 bases outside the gene matches. The germline V gene has CDR1 LGHNA and CDR2 YSLEER. CDR3 in amino acids: CASSQELAGMTLSYEQYF. In DNA, the CDR3 is TGCGCCAGCAGCCAAGAACTAGCGGGGATGACGCTCTCCTACGAGCAGTACTTC.